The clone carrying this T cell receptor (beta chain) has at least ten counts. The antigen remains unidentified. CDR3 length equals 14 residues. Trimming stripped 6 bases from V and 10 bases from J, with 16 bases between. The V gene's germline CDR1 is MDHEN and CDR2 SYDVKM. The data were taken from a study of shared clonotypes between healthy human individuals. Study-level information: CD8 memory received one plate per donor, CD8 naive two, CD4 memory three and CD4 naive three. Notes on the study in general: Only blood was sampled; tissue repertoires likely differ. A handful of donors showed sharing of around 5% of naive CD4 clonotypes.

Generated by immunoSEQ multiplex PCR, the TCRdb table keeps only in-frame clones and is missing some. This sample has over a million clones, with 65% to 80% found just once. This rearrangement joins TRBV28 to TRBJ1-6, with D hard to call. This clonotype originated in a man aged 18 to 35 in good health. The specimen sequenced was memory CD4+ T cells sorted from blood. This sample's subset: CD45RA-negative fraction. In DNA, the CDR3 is TGTGCCAGCAGAAGCGGTGCACCGGGATCACCCCTCCACTTT. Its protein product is CASRSGAPGSPLHF.